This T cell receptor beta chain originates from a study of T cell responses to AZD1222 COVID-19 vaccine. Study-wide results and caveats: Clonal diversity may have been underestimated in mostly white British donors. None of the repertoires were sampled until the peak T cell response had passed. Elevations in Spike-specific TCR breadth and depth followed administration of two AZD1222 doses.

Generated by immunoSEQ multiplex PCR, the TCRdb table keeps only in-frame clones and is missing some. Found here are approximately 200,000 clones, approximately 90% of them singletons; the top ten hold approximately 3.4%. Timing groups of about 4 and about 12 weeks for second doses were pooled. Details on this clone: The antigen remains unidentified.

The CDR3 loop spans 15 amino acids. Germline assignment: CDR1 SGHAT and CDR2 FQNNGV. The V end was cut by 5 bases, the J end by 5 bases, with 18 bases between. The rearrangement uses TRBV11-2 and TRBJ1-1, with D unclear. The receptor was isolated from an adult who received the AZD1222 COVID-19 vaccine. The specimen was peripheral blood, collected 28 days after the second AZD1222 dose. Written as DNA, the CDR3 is TGTGCCAGCAGCCCTCGCAGGCCGGGTTCGACTGAAGCTTTCTTT. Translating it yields CASSPRRPGSTEAFF.